This T cell receptor beta chain originates from a study of CD8+CD57+ T cells in acquired aplastic anemia. Overall study context: Recorded DNA amounts for sorted CD4+ and CD8+ cells had an average of approximately 2.9 ug.

CDR3 and TCR beta VDJ profiling relied on genomic DNA as the template. TCRdb reanalysed the reads using MiXCR and keeps one entry per CDR3 protein. Of around 190,000 distinct CDR3 sequences in the sample, approximately 48% were seen once. This clonotype was counted between two and nine times. Its antigen is unidentified. Looked up from germline, CDR1 is KGHDR and CDR2 is SFDVKD. The CDR3 runs 13 residues. V was shortened by 4 bases and J by 2 bases, with 7 bases between the two germline ends. Points from the study as a whole: Between the patient and control groups, CD8+ Simpson's diversity did not differ significantly.

Previously, flow cytometry had revealed CD8+CD57+ cell expansion in the patients chosen for sequencing. Every patient was diagnosed with severe acquired aplastic anemia. Receipt of therapy had not occurred in any patient by the time of blood sampling. This receptor was obtained from a human donor with aplastic anemia. The sample consisted of sorted CD4+, CD8+, or CD8+CD57+ T cells (not recorded which) from PBMCs. This chain links TRBV24-1 with TRBJ1-2; unclear D gene. CDR3 nucleotide sequence: TGTGCCACCAGTGAGGACGGAAACTATGGCTACACCTTC. It translates to CATSEDGNYGYTF.